This T cell receptor beta chain was captured by sequencing in a study of T-cell memory formation after mild COVID-19. Whole-study context: Clustering of TCRs was largely donor specific.

A remark on this clonotype: Its target is unknown. One base away lies a much larger clone, so this may be a sequencing read error.

Study-wide findings and caveats: Mostly located in CM and EM were contracting CD4+ clones, with contracting CD8+ clones located in EMRA. Detection of some responders pre-infection suggested pre-existing cross-reactive memory T cells participated.

Constant-segment primers and 5'RACE yielded cDNA libraries for TCR alpha and TCR beta, each carrying sample barcodes and UMIs. TCRdb processed the 5' RACE reads anew with MiXCR; each CDR3 protein has one entry. This table has approximately 100,000 distinct CDR3 sequences, 8.5% to 14% appearing once. The CDR3 is 15 amino acids. In germline, CDR1 is SGHDT, CDR2 YYEEEE. Deletions cut 5 bases from V and 3 bases from J, with 16 bases between. Sequenced sample: PBMCs or a T cell subset sorted from them (not recorded which). The chain recombines TRBV5-6 with TRBJ2-3, with no clear D. This receptor was obtained from a man between 18 and 29 years old who had mild COVID-19 (a few samples of this study predate the infection). Cell type and time point are not known. The CDR3 spells CASRTMSGLTDTQYF. The CDR3 region has the DNA TGTGCCAGCAGGACCATGAGTGGGTTGACAGATACGCAGTATTTT.